A single T cell receptor beta chain is shown here with its context. The CDR3 sequence is 18 residues long. Germline loops: CDR1 SNHLY, CDR2 FYNNEI. The ends lost 6 bases at V and 4 bases at J; junction bases unmatched: 18. Measured with immunoSEQ multiplex PCR; TCRdb has only the in-frame clones, and not every one. The data hold fewer than 350,000 clones, with 88% observed a single time. Participants were aged about 18 to 95 years, lived in 20 to 30 US areas, and enrolled virtually. This entry is derived from a study of blood T cell repertoires in COVID-19. The sample taken for sequencing was PBMCs or T cells enriched from blood (not recorded which). This clonotype was sampled from a woman between 25 and 40 years old who had recovered from COVID-19. The chain recombines TRBV2 with TRBJ1-5; 7 bases fit TRBD1. Here the CDR3 reads CASRHDIRQTGRNQPQHF. As DNA, the CDR3 is TGTGCCAGCAGACACGATATAAGACAGACAGGGAGAAATCAGCCCCAGCATTTT. Using reference TRBV2 and TRBJ1-5 for the parts outside the CDR3, the full variable domain is EPEVTQTPSHQVTQMGQEVILRCVPISNHLYFYWYRQILGQKVEFLVSFYNNEISEKSEIFDDQFSVERPDGSNFTLKIRSTKLEDSAMYFCASRHDIRQTGRNQPQHFGDGTRLSIL.